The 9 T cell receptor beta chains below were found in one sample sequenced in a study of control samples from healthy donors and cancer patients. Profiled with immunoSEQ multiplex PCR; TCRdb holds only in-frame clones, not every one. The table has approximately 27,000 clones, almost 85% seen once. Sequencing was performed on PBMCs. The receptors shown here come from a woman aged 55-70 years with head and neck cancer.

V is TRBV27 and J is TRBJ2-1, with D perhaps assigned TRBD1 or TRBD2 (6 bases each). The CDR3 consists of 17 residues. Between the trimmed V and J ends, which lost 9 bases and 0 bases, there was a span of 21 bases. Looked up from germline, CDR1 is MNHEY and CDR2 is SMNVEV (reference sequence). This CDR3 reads CASTTRGLTSSYNEQFF. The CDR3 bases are TGTGCCAGTACAACCCGGGGGCTAACCAGCTCCTACAATGAGCAGTTCTTC.

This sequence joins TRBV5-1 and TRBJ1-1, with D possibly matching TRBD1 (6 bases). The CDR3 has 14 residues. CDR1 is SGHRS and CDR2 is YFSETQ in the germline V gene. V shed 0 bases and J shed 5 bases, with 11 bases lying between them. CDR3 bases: TGCGCCAGCAGCTTGGAGGGGGGCCCTACTGAAGCTTTCTTT. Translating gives CASSLEGGPTEAFF.

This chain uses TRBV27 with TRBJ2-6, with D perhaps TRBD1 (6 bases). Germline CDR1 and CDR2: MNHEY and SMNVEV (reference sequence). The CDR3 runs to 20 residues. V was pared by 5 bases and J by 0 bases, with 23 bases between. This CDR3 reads CASSPVRWVDRTSGANVLTF. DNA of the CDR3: TGTGCCAGCAGTCCCGTTAGGTGGGTCGACAGGACCTCTGGGGCCAACGTCCTGACTTTC.

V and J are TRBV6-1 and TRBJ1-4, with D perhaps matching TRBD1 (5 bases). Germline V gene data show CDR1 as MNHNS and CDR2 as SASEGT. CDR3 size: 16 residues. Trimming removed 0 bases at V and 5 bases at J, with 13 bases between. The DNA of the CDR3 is TGTGCCAGCAGTGAAGCGTCCGGGGGATGGAATGAAAAACTGTTTTTT. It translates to CASSEASGGWNEKLFF.

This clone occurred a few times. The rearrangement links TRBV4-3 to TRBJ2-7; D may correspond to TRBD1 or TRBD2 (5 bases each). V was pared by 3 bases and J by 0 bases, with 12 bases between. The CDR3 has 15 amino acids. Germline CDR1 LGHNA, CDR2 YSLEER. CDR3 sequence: CASSQAAGTSYEQYF. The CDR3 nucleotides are TGCGCCAGCAGCCAGGCGGCAGGGACCTCCTACGAGCAGTACTTC.

CDR3 sequence reads: CASSHPGQGVTGELFF. CDR3 coding DNA: TGCGCCAGCAGCCATCCCGGACAGGGGGTCACCGGGGAGCTGTTTTTT. J is TRBJ2-2 and V is TRBV4-1; the match to TRBD1 covers 10 bases. With V trimmed by 3 bases and J by 4 bases, 5 bases remained unmatched. Looked up from germline, CDR1 is MGHRA and CDR2 is YSYEKL. The CDR3 covers 16 residues.

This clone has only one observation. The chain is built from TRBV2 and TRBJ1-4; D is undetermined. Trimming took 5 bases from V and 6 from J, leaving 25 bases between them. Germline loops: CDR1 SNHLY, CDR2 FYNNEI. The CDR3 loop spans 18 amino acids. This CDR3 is CASSPEFLTPAGDEKLFF. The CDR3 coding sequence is TGTGCCAGCAGTCCCGAATTCCTCACTCCCGCCGGGGATGAAAAACTGTTTTTT.

CDR3 region: CASSQGWTGFNQPQHF. The CDR3 nucleotides read TGCGCCAGCAGCCAAGGCTGGACAGGATTTAATCAGCCCCAGCATTTT. The chain combines TRBV4-3 with TRBJ1-5; 7 bases line up with TRBD1. V shed 1 base and J 4 bases; nucleotides not matched to a gene: 7. CDR3 length equals 16 residues. Germline-derived CDR1 and CDR2 are LGHNA and YSLEER.

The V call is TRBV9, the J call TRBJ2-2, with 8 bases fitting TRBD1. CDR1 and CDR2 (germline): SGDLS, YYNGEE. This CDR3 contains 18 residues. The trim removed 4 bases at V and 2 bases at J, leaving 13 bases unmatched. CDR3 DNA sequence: TGTGCCAGCAGCCCTTGGACAGGGAATCTGGGAAACACCGGGGAGCTGTTTTTT. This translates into CASSPWTGNLGNTGELFF.